The 30 T cell receptor beta chains reported below all come from one sample, sequenced in a study of OX40 agonist ivuxolimab in advanced cancers. This table comes from immunoSEQ multiplex PCR, and its TCRdb copy is limited to in-frame clones, with some not included. The table includes about 140,000 clones, about nine tenths detected once. The source was CD4+ or CD8+ T cells sorted from blood, collected in a trial of the OX40 agonist ivuxolimab. The receptors derive from an adult with an advanced solid tumor such as melanoma, head and neck, liver or kidney cancer.

The rearrangement links TRBV30 to TRBJ2-7, with D possibly matching TRBD2 (6 bases). CDR1 and CDR2 from the germline V gene are GTSNPN and SVGIG (reference sequence). V lost 7 bases, J lost 6 bases, and 22 bases lay in between. The CDR3 is 14 amino acids. Here the CDR3 DNA reads TGTGCCTCGAACGCCGGGGGAGACTCCATCGAGCAGTACTTC. Its translation is CASNAGGDSIEQYF. The full variable domain, with the rest looked up from reference TRBV30 and TRBJ2-7, is SQTIHQWPATLVQPVGSPLSLECTVEGTSNPNLYWYRQAAGRGLQLLFYSVGIGQISSEVPQNLSASRPQDRQFILSSKKLLLSDSGFYLCASNAGGDSIEQYFGPGTRLTVT.

In its sample, this clone was seen once. The gene calls are TRBV28 and TRBJ1-2; no firm D call. Trimming took off 3 bases at V and 2 bases at J, with 10 bases between the two ends. The germline gives CDR1 MDHEN, CDR2 SYDVKM. The CDR3 is made up of 14 amino acids. CDR3 in amino acids: CASSFHGLNYGYTF. CDR3 bases: TGTGCCAGCAGTTTTCACGGACTAAACTATGGCTACACCTTC.

The CDR3 sequence is CASSPSTNGGGIQHF. The CDR3 DNA is TGTGCCAGCTCACCTTCGACCAACGGGGGAGGGATCCAGCATTTT. The chain recombines TRBV18 with TRBJ1-5; a weak D match, TRBD1 (5 bases). The CDR3 sequence is 15 residues long. The V and J ends lost 3 bases and 12 bases respectively, with 21 bases between them. Germline V lookup: CDR1 KGHSH, CDR2 LQKENI.

The chain links TRBV28 to TRBJ2-2; perhaps TRBD1 as D (5 bases). The germline gives CDR1 MDHEN, CDR2 SYDVKM. This CDR3 has 14 amino acids. V gave up 3 bases and J gave up 6 bases, with 11 bases separating them. The CDR3 sequence: CASSLLSGSGELFF. The CDR3 bases are TGTGCCAGCAGTTTGTTGTCAGGGTCCGGGGAGCTGTTTTTT.

The chain carries TRBV7-3 and TRBJ1-2, with D possibly TRBD1 on 5 matching bases. The CDR3 sequence is 15 residues long. Trimming stripped 5 bases from V and 2 bases from J, with 15 bases between. The germline V gene encodes CDR1 SGHTA and CDR2 FQGTGA. This CDR3 reads CASSQGQGPNYGYTF. The CDR3 nucleotides are TGTGCCAGCAGCCAAGGCCAGGGTCCCAACTATGGCTACACCTTC.

The V and J genes are TRBV9 and TRBJ2-3, with 9 positions matching TRBD2. The CDR3 consists of 15 residues. The V gene's germline CDR1 is SGDLS and CDR2 YYNGEE. V shed 1 base and J 3 bases; nucleotides not matched to a gene: 3. The CDR3 DNA sequence: TGTGCCAGCAGCGTACGTAGCGGGAGTACAGATACGCAGTATTTT. Its translation: CASSVRSGSTDTQYF.

This sequence joins TRBV14 and TRBJ2-5; 8 bases line up with TRBD1. J lost 11 bases, V lost 6 bases, and 11 bases had no gene match. Germline V gene lookup returns CDR1 SGHDN and CDR2 FVKESK. The CDR3 runs 13 residues. Here the CDR3 reads CASRPDRVKEQYF. The CDR3 DNA follows: TGTGCCAGCAGACCGGACAGGGTAAAAGAGCAGTACTTC.

The count of this clone is one. The chain employs TRBV5-1 and TRBJ2-2; D assignment may be TRBD1 or TRBD2 (5 bases each). This CDR3 comprises 15 residues. The germline gives CDR1 SGHRS, CDR2 YFSETQ. V was pared by 3 bases and J by 3 bases, with 12 bases between. This chain's CDR3 is CASSWGFEHTGELFF. The CDR3, as DNA: TGCGCCAGCAGCTGGGGGTTCGAGCACACCGGGGAGCTGTTTTTT.

The rearrangement links TRBV27 to TRBJ2-5; TRBD1 agrees at 10 bases. This CDR3 region has 13 residues. J gave up 5 bases and V 6 bases, and 3 bases lay outside the gene matches. Germline V gives CDR1 MNHEY, CDR2 SMNVEV (reference sequence). The CDR3 region has the DNA TGTGCCAGCAGGACAGGGGGCCTCGAGACCCAGTACTTC. As protein: CASRTGGLETQYF.

The chain employs TRBV28 and TRBJ1-2; no definite D call. Germline CDR1 is MDHEN and CDR2 is SYDVKM. V lost 7 bases and J 8 bases, leaving 20 bases between the germline ends. The CDR3 is 14 residues long. The CDR3 DNA reads as TGTGCCAGCAACCATTTGACCGTTCCGGTGGGCTACACCTTC. Translated, it gives CASNHLTVPVGYTF.

V and J are TRBV27 and TRBJ2-7, with D possibly matching TRBD1 (5 bases). Between the trimmed V and J ends, which lost 2 bases and 2 bases, there was a span of 7 bases. The CDR3 runs to 13 residues. CDR1 and CDR2 from the germline V gene are MNHEY and SMNVEV (reference sequence). This chain's CDR3 is CASSLKGAYEQYF. The CDR3 coding sequence is TGTGCCAGCAGTTTAAAAGGGGCCTACGAGCAGTACTTC.

This chain connects TRBV5-1 to TRBJ1-1, with D hard to call. The germline V gene encodes CDR1 SGHRS and CDR2 YFSETQ. The CDR3 spans 14 residues. V was pared by 0 bases and J by 0 bases, with 6 bases between. The CDR3 DNA is TGCGCCAGCAGCTTGGGTGCTCTGAACACTGAAGCTTTCTTT. Encoded protein: CASSLGALNTEAFF. The full variable domain, with the rest looked up from reference TRBV5-1 and TRBJ1-1, is KAGVTQTPRYLIKTRGQQVTLSCSPISGHRSVSWYQQTPGQGLQFLFEYFSETQRNKGNFPGRFSGRQFSNSRSEMNVSTLELGDSALYLCASSLGALNTEAFFGQGTRLTVV.

This chain uses TRBV4-1 with TRBJ2-5; D ambiguous. CDR1 and CDR2 (germline): MGHRA, YSYEKL. V was pared by 1 base and J by 5 bases, with 8 bases between. The CDR3 totals 13 residues. For the CDR3, the DNA is TGCGCCAGCAGCCAAGCCCCGCCCGAGACCCAGTACTTC. Translating it yields CASSQAPPETQYF.

The chain joins TRBV20-1 to TRBJ1-2; D is undetermined. Germline lookup yields CDR1 DFQATT and CDR2 SNEGSKA (reference sequence). This CDR3 is 11 amino acids long. The V end lost 2 bases, the J end lost 4 bases, and 5 bases lay between the germline ends. The CDR3 here is CSARQAYGYTF. The CDR3 bases are TGCAGTGCTAGACAGGCCTATGGCTACACCTTC.

The rearrangement uses TRBV11-2 and TRBJ2-5, with TRBD1 as a possible D gene (5 bases). The germline V gene encodes CDR1 SGHAT and CDR2 FQNNGV. CDR3 length equals 17 residues. Between the trimmed V and J ends, which lost 2 bases and 1 base, there was a span of 17 bases. The CDR3, as DNA: TGTGCCAGCAGCTTAAGTTCTTGGGGCGCACTCCAAGAGACCCAGTACTTC. Encoded protein: CASSLSSWGALQETQYF.

The J gene is TRBJ2-1, the V gene TRBV7-2; D is unclear. CDR1 and CDR2 (germline): SGHTA, FQGNSA. This CDR3 contains 12 residues. V was clipped by 2 bases and J by 6 bases, with 5 bases between them. This CDR3 is CASSLMGNEQFF. The CDR3 DNA reads as TGTGCCAGCAGCTTAATGGGCAATGAGCAGTTCTTC.

The chain is built from TRBV5-1 and TRBJ2-5; D gene ambiguous. CDR1 is SGHRS and CDR2 is YFSETQ in the germline V gene. The CDR3 length is 11 residues. V was shortened by 3 bases and J by 1 base, with 1 base between the two germline ends. CDR3 sequence reads: CASSSQETQYF. The CDR3 nucleotides read TGCGCCAGCAGCTCCCAAGAGACCCAGTACTTC.

V gene TRBV29-1 combines with J gene TRBJ1-2, with D possibly TRBD1 on 5 matching bases. The CDR3 has 16 amino acids. Trimming left V 4 bases short and J 1 base short, with 19 bases between. CDR1 is SQVTM, CDR2 ANQGSEA, per germline. CDR3 sequence: CSVVGTPQSLNYGYTF. CDR3 nucleotides: TGCAGCGTTGTTGGGACGCCGCAGTCTCTTAACTATGGCTACACCTTC.

The CDR3 nucleotides are TGTGCCAGCAGCCGTGCCAACTACGAGCAGTACTTC. Translation gives CASSRANYEQYF. This chain uses TRBV14 with TRBJ2-7; D uncertain. Trimming shortened V by 4 bases and J by 3 bases, and 7 bases separated the two germline ends. CDR3 length equals 12 residues. Germline V lookup: CDR1 SGHDN, CDR2 FVKESK.

V usage is TRBV7-8 and J usage is TRBJ1-3, with D perhaps matching TRBD1 (5 bases). V lost 5 bases, J lost 0 bases, and 14 bases lay in between. Germline V CDR1 and CDR2: SGHVS, FQNEAQ. CDR3 length equals 16 residues. The CDR3 protein is CASSPRGGSSGNTIYF. In DNA, the CDR3 is TGTGCCAGCAGCCCGCGGGGCGGTAGCTCTGGAAACACCATATATTTT. The whole variable domain, filled in from reference TRBV7-8 and TRBJ1-3, reads GAGVSQSPRYKVAKRGQDVALRCDPISGHVSLFWYQQALGQGPEFLTYFQNEAQLDKSGLPSDRFFAERPEGSVSTLKIQRTQQEDSAVYLCASSPRGGSSGNTIYFGEGSWLTVV.

The chain has TRBV19 and TRBJ2-1, with a possible D match to TRBD1 (5 bases). This CDR3 has 16 residues. Looked up from germline, CDR1 is LNHDA and CDR2 is SQIVND (reference sequence). Trimming shortened V by 1 base and J by 5 bases, and 15 bases separated the two germline ends. The CDR3 DNA is TGTGCCAGTAGTATAGGGAGCGCGACAGTCCACAATGAGCAGTTCTTC. It specifies CASSIGSATVHNEQFF.

The rearrangement links TRBV19 to TRBJ1-1; 8 positions match TRBD1. Per the germline V gene, CDR1 is LNHDA and CDR2 is SQIVND (reference sequence). With 5 bases clipped from V and 5 bases from J, the junction kept 4 bases outside the gene matches. This CDR3 comprises 13 residues. This CDR3 is CASSSNRGTEAFF. Here the CDR3 DNA reads TGTGCCAGTAGTTCCAACAGGGGGACTGAAGCTTTCTTT. Complete variable domain (other parts from reference TRBV19 and TRBJ1-1): DGGITQSPKYLFRKEGQNVTLSCEQNLNHDAMYWYRQDPGQGLRLIYYSQIVNDFQKGDIAEGYSVSREKKESFPLTVTSAQKNPTAFYLCASSSNRGTEAFFGQGTRLTVV.

This chain uses TRBV19 with TRBJ2-7; 7 positions match TRBD2. J lost 4 bases, V lost 3 bases, and 24 bases had no gene match. This CDR3 is built from 20 residues. Germline loops: CDR1 LNHDA, CDR2 SQIVND (reference sequence). The CDR3 spells CASSIVFGSSGAPVDYEQYF. As DNA, the CDR3 is TGTGCCAGTAGTATTGTATTTGGGTCTAGCGGAGCACCCGTCGATTACGAGCAGTACTTC.

The rearrangement links TRBV7-3 to TRBJ2-1, with 11 nucleotides matching TRBD2. In germline, CDR1 is SGHTA, CDR2 FQGTGA. The J segment lost 13 bases and the V segment lost 2 bases, leaving 7 bases of the junction unmatched. The CDR3 contains 14 residues. The CDR3 nucleotides read TGTGCCAGCAGCTTAGGGACTAGCGGCTCGGGTCAGTTCTTC. It is translated as CASSLGTSGSGQFF.

This chain joins TRBV18 and TRBJ2-2; 10 nucleotides match TRBD1. CDR1 and CDR2 (germline): KGHSH, LQKENI. J was trimmed by 2 bases and V by 0 bases; bases with no gene match: 0. This CDR3 is built from 16 residues. The CDR3 nucleotides read TGTGCCAGCTCACCACCGACAGGGGGCAACACCGGGGAGCTGTTTTTT. This codes for CASSPPTGGNTGELFF.

This clone showed up just once. The chain employs TRBV11-3 and TRBJ2-2; the D call may be TRBD1 or TRBD2 (6 bases each). Trimming stripped 1 base from V and 6 bases from J, with 24 bases between. The CDR3 spans 19 residues. Germline loops: CDR1 SGHNT, CDR2 YENEEA. CDR3 sequence reads: CASSLAVWGAADNAGELFF. DNA for the CDR3: TGTGCCAGCAGCTTAGCGGTATGGGGGGCGGCGGATAATGCCGGGGAGCTGTTTTTT.

This clone was seen a single time. The chain couples TRBV27 to TRBJ2-6; 7 bases map to TRBD1. The CDR3 sequence is 17 residues long. Unmatched junction bases numbered 11, after V lost 7 bases and J lost 2 bases. CDR1 is MNHEY and CDR2 is SMNVEV in the germline V gene (reference sequence). CDR3 coding DNA: TGTGCCAGCACCTCCTCAGGGGGTGTAGCTGGGGCCAACGTCCTGACTTTC. This gives the protein CASTSSGGVAGANVLTF.

The CDR3 is CASRTGLAGGSNEQFF. CDR3 nucleotide sequence: TGTGCCAGCAGAACGGGCCTAGCGGGAGGGAGTAATGAGCAGTTCTTC. The V call is TRBV5-4, the J call TRBJ2-1; 12 positions match TRBD2. The CDR3 has 16 residues. J lost 7 bases, V lost 5 bases, and 10 bases had no gene match. CDR1 and CDR2 (germline): SGHNT, YYREEE (reference sequence).

The chain combines TRBV4-1 with TRBJ1-5, with D perhaps TRBD1 (5 bases). In germline, CDR1 is MGHRA, CDR2 YSYEKL. Trimming took off 0 bases at V and 3 bases at J, with 15 bases between the two ends. The CDR3 length is 17 residues. DNA for the CDR3: TGCGCCAGCAGCCAAGACGGGGCTGGGCAGTTCAATCAGCCCCAGCATTTT. Translated: CASSQDGAGQFNQPQHF.

The chain combines TRBV7-9 with TRBJ2-1, with 9 bases lining up with TRBD1. Germline-derived CDR1 and CDR2 are SEHNR and FQNEAQ (reference sequence). This CDR3 has 17 amino acids. V lost 2 bases, J lost 7 bases, and 12 bases stayed unmatched. The CDR3 region has the DNA TGTGCCAGCAGCTTATTCGGCCGGGGGGACAGGGATAATGAGCAGTTCTTC. Protein sequence: CASSLFGRGDRDNEQFF. The whole variable domain, filled in from reference TRBV7-9 and TRBJ2-1, reads DTGVSQNPRHKITKRGQNVTFRCDPISEHNRLYWYRQTLGQGPEFLTYFQNEAQLEKSRLLSDRFSAERPKGSFSTLEIQRTEQGDSAMYLCASSLFGRGDRDNEQFFGPGTRLTVL.